The clone carrying this T cell receptor beta chain showed up just a few times. The authors' processing: The assay estimated nucleated cells by amplifying reference gene primers. TCRdb's table, derived via immunoSEQ multiplex PCR, lists solely in-frame clones and lacks some. Clone size and the V and J calls come from that table; the DNA yielded D and trimming. The data contain 340,000 or so clones, around 86% of them singletons. This CDR3 spans 14 amino acids. The junction had 8 bases not matched to a gene; V was cut back by 4 bases and J by 8 bases. In germline, CDR1 is SGHRS, CDR2 YFSETQ. This record belongs to a study of blood T cell repertoires in COVID-19. Study as a whole: The United States, Italy and Spain supplied acute and convalescent COVID-19 samples. From T cells, B-cell-depleted T cells, or PBMCs came the material, which was cDNA or gDNA.

The sequenced sample consisted of peripheral blood. The chain links TRBV5-1 to TRBJ1-1, with 10 nucleotides matching TRBD1. The TCR sequence derives from a man aged 45 to 65 with active or convalescent COVID-19. The CDR3 DNA reads TGCGCCAGCAGCGCGGGACAGGGGTGGGTCGAAGCTTTCTTT. Translation gives CASSAGQGWVEAFF. The entire variable domain, with the rest obtained from reference TRBV5-1 and TRBJ1-1, is as follows: KAGVTQTPRYLIKTRGQQVTLSCSPISGHRSVSWYQQTPGQGLQFLFEYFSETQRNKGNFPGRFSGRQFSNSRSEMNVSTLELGDSALYLCASSAGQGWVEAFFGQGTRLTVV.